What follows is one T cell receptor beta chain and its context. V was shortened by 2 bases and J by 0 bases, with 8 bases between the two germline ends. The length of the CDR3 is 15 residues. CDR1 and CDR2 (germline): LGHDT, YNNKEL (reference sequence). This sample was included in a study of blood T cell repertoires in COVID-19. Sequenced by immunoSEQ multiplex PCR; TCRdb stores in-frame clones only, minus some. Here the sample spans roughly 190,000 clones, approximately 80% being singletons. The chain couples TRBV3-1 (or the pseudogene TRBV3-2) to TRBJ2-1, with no clear D. The sequenced material came from peripheral blood. This TCR was recovered from a human donor in a cohort sampled during active COVID-19. This CDR3 is CASSQTSYSYNEQFF. CDR3 DNA sequence: TGTGCCAGCAGCCAAACTTCCTACTCCTACAATGAGCAGTTCTTC.